Sequencing of this T cell receptor (beta chain) was carried out in a study of cytomegalovirus exposure and HLA in healthy donors. Across the study: Out of about 180 million T cells, an earlier analysis found more than 95 million unique TCR beta sequences in total. Some 85 million unique TCRs from HLA-typed donors were held in an early data release.

Donors consisted of healthy bone marrow donors. While unrecorded immune exposures were likely, the donors were nominally healthy when sampled. 60 Vbeta and 13 Jbeta primers were used in PCR. Libraries were prepared by immunoSEQ multiplex PCR; TCRdb keeps only in-frame clonotypes and omits some of them. The table records about 110,000 clones, over 75% of them present only once. Per the germline V gene, CDR1 is SEHNR and CDR2 is FQNEAQ (reference sequence). The CDR3 runs to 13 residues. The ends lost 5 bases at V and 6 bases at J; junction bases unmatched: 5. Material for sequencing was PBMCs. This rearrangement joins TRBV7-9 to TRBJ1-1; TRBD1 matches 8 bases. The TCR sequence derives from a man in his 60s in good health and CMV-seronegative. As DNA, the CDR3 is TGTGCCAGCAGCCTTTTGACAGGGGCTGAAGCTTTCTTT. The encoded protein is CASSLLTGAEAFF.